This T cell receptor (beta chain) was documented in a study of T cell clonotyping in hematopoietic cell transplantation. Measured with immunoSEQ multiplex PCR; TCRdb has only the in-frame clones, and not every one. The table includes 49,000 or so clones, approximately 78% detected once. Regarding the study as a whole: Broader posttransplant TCR repertoire diversity was predicted by graft donor and pretransplant recipient Inverse Simpson Index values.

Time point reported: recipient sample about 28 days before transplant, after cytoreduction. This clone was seen just once. Its antigen is not known. Trimming stripped 1 base from V and 9 bases from J, with 13 bases between. This CDR3 is built from 14 residues. From germline, CDR1 is MNHEY and CDR2 SMNVEV (reference sequence). The chain recombines TRBV27 with TRBJ1-3; no definite D call. This TCR came from a man in his sixties with myelodysplastic syndrome. Some clones in this sample may be carry-over from other donors' samples. The input for sequencing was peripheral blood mononuclear cells, taken before stem cell transplant. The CDR3 DNA follows: TGTGCCAGCAGTTTATATTCCGACTCCCCCACCATATATTTT. Amino acid sequence: CASSLYSDSPTIYF.